A selection of T cell receptor beta chains follows, all from one sample in a study of blood T cell repertoires in COVID-19. The protocol was immunoSEQ multiplex PCR, while the TCRdb copy is restricted to in-frame clones and leaves out a portion. The sample contains roughly 100,000 clones, around four fifths of which appear only once. Sequencing input: peripheral blood. These TCRs come from a woman of 80 years or more with acute or convalescent COVID-19. Each CDR3 is given with its conserved first and last residue. The order of the fields is D gene, J gene, V gene, clone size, CDR3 protein, CDR3 DNA. D genes are given only for firm matches. Clone size is stated in some rows and not others, as once, few, many or a class when expanded.

>TRBD1|TRBJ1-4|TRBV4-1|NA
CASSQVTGGEEKLFF
TGCGCCAGCAGCCAAGTTACAGGGGGAGAAGAAAAACTGTTTTTT
>TRBD1|TRBJ1-4|TRBV7-2|once
CASRERGQNDEKLFF
TGTGCCAGCAGAGAAAGGGGACAGAATGATGAAAAACTGTTTTTT
>NA|TRBJ2-5|TRBV5-6|NA
CASSLVGGEETQYF
TGTGCCAGCAGCTTGGTAGGGGGTGAAGAGACCCAGTACTTC
>TRBD2|TRBJ2-5|TRBV28|NA
CASRIRGSRAYVQRERQETQYF
TGTGCCAGCAGGATACGGGGATCTAGGGCCTACGTCCAGCGGGAGCGCCAAGAGACCCAGTACTTC
>NA|TRBJ2-3|TRBV30|NA
CAWTPGPGDPTDTQYF
TGTGCCTGGACTCCGGGCCCGGGGGACCCCACAGATACGCAGTATTTT
>NA|TRBJ2-1|TRBV3-1/TRBV3-2|NA
CASSQEGERGEQFF
TGTGCCAGCAGCCAAGAAGGCGAGCGCGGTGAGCAGTTCTTC
>TRBD2|TRBJ2-5|TRBV11-2|NA
CASSLGTSGKTQYF
TGTGCCAGCAGCTTGGGGACTAGCGGAAAGACCCAGTACTTC
>NA|TRBJ1-1|TRBV2|few
CASFWPTEAFF
TGTGCCAGTTTTTGGCCCACTGAAGCTTTCTTT
>NA|TRBJ2-5|TRBV28|NA
CASRGIETQYF
TGTGCCAGCAGGGGCATCGAGACCCAGTACTTC
>NA|TRBJ1-5|TRBV30|NA
CAWSTGSSNQPQHF
TGTGCCTGGTCTACAGGCTCTAGCAATCAGCCCCAGCATTTT
>TRBD2|TRBJ2-7|TRBV18|few
CASSSKTGTSGYEQYF
TGTGCCAGCTCATCTAAGACCGGGACTAGCGGGTACGAGCAGTACTTC
>NA|TRBJ2-5|TRBV28|NA
CASSSPKLAPSLQETQYF
TGTGCCAGCAGTTCTCCCAAACTAGCCCCCTCGCTCCAAGAGACCCAGTACTTC
>TRBD1|TRBJ1-2|TRBV28|NA
CASSPHSIGQGTNYGYTF
TGTGCCAGCAGTCCTCACTCTATCGGACAGGGGACTAACTATGGCTACACCTTC
>TRBD2|TRBJ2-3|TRBV11-2|NA
CASSETSGFTDTQYF
TGTGCCAGCAGCGAAACTAGCGGGTTCACAGATACGCAGTATTTT
>NA|TRBJ1-1|TRBV4-3|NA
CASSQSIWAGEAFF
TGCGCCAGCAGCCAATCGATTTGGGCAGGTGAAGCTTTCTTT
>NA|TRBJ1-2|TRBV7-9|NA
CASSLLSYGYTF
TGTGCCAGCAGCTTATTGAGTTATGGCTACACCTTC
>TRBD1|TRBJ2-2|TRBV6-2/TRBV6-3|NA
CASSARQGVTGELFF
TGTGCCAGCAGTGCGCGACAGGGGGTAACCGGGGAGCTGTTTTTT
>TRBD1|TRBJ1-6|TRBV13|NA
CASSFGTGPNSPLHF
TGTGCCAGCAGCTTCGGGACAGGGCCCAATTCACCCCTCCACTTT
>NA|TRBJ2-6|TRBV5-8|once
CASSLDNSGANVLTF
TGTGCCAGCAGCTTAGACAACTCTGGGGCCAACGTCCTGACTTTC
>TRBD2|TRBJ2-7|TRBV19|NA
CASSNLAGSYEQYF
TGTGCCAGTAGTAACCTAGCGGGTTCCTACGAGCAGTACTTC
>NA|TRBJ1-6|TRBV6-6|NA
CASSYGSNSPLHF
TGTGCCAGCAGTTACGGCAGTAATTCACCCCTCCACTTT
>NA|TRBJ1-2|TRBV30|NA
CAWSAKQGQANYGYTF
TGTGCCTGGAGTGCAAAACAGGGTCAAGCTAACTATGGCTACACCTTC